This entry is about one T cell receptor (beta chain). Per the study methods: Nucleated cell counts were estimated from reference gene primer amplification. Repertoires were generated with immunoSEQ multiplex PCR, while TCRdb's copy carries only in-frame clones and drops some. The DNA gave D and trimming, while V, J and clone size come from that table. The data contain 200,000 to 300,000 clones, 85% to 90% of them singletons. CDR3 length: 15 residues. The trim removed 7 bases at V and 4 bases at J, leaving 6 bases unmatched. Germline V gene data show CDR1 as LGHDT and CDR2 as YNNKEL (reference sequence). This sample stems from a study of blood T cell repertoires in COVID-19. Study-level information: Samples representing acute and convalescent COVID-19 were sourced from the United States, Italy and Spain. From T cells, B-cell-depleted T cells, or PBMCs came the material, which was cDNA or gDNA.

The receptor comes from a woman aged 40 to 50 with acute or convalescent COVID-19. The sample comprised peripheral blood. This chain uses TRBV3-1 (or the pseudogene TRBV3-2) with TRBJ1-6; 8 bases match TRBD1. The CDR3 DNA is TGTGCCAGCACCTTAGACAGGGGATATAATTCACCCCTCCACTTT. This gives the protein CASTLDRGYNSPLHF.